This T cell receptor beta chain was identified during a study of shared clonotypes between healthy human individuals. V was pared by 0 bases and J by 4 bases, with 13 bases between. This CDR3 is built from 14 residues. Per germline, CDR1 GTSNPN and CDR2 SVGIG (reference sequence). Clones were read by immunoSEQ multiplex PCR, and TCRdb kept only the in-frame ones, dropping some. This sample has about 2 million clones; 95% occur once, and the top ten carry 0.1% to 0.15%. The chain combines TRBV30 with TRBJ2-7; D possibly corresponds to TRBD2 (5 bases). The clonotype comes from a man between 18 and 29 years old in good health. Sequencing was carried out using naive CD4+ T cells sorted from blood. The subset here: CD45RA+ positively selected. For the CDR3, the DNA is TGTGCCTGGAGTGTTTATAGAGGGATGTACGAGCAGTACTTC. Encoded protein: CAWSVYRGMYEQYF.